This T cell receptor beta chain was found in a study of blood T cells in healthy people across ages. On the study more broadly: Every two T cells gave about one barcoded beta molecule via template switching. Points from the study as a whole: Nothing was known about donor CMV status, and this possibly confounded expanded clonotype changes.

Notes on this clonotype: The antigen is undetermined.

A J-beta primer mix and a sample-barcoded 5' primer were used in a second PCR of roughly 7 to 12 cycles. The template-switch adaptor was a 5' adaptor with 12 random nucleotides. It tagged each cDNA molecule. Sequencing of every sample gave 3 million or more CDR3-containing paired-end reads. TCRdb analysed the 5' RACE reads with MiXCR anew, one entry per CDR3 protein. Among some 920,000 distinct CDR3 sequences listed, roughly 50% were seen once. The CDR3 is 13 amino acids. V was cut by 5 bases and J by 7 bases, with 18 bases left in between. Germline values: CDR1 GTSNPN, CDR2 SVGIG (reference sequence).

The source of this sequence is an older woman in good health. The J gene is TRBJ2-7, the V gene TRBV30; D not resolved. Sequenced sample: blood. The CDR3 DNA follows: TGTGCCTGGTGGGCAGGAAACTACAATGAGCAGTACTTC. Translating it yields CAWWAGNYNEQYF.